The clone carrying this TCR beta chain was observed a few times. There are 14 residues in the CDR3. Deletions cut 2 bases from V and 6 bases from J, with 15 bases between. The germline gives CDR1 SGHRS, CDR2 YFSETQ. The sample is drawn from a study of OX40 agonist ivuxolimab in advanced cancers. Clones were sequenced by immunoSEQ multiplex PCR, and TCRdb holds only the in-frame ones, with some missing. The top ten clones hold 1.9% of a sample with roughly 48,000 clones, around 74% of them seen once. This sequence joins TRBV5-1 and TRBJ2-7; D possibly corresponds to TRBD1 (5 bases). The TCR originated in an adult with an advanced solid tumor such as melanoma, head and neck, liver or kidney cancer. This specimen was CD4+ or CD8+ T cells sorted from blood, taken in a trial of the OX40 agonist ivuxolimab. The DNA of the CDR3 is TGCGCCAGCAGCTTTAGCAGGGATAGATCCGAGCAGTACTTC. It encodes CASSFSRDRSEQYF.